The 10 T cell receptor beta chains given below trace back to one sample, sequenced in a study of PD-1 blockade in classical Hodgkin lymphoma. The time point: cycle 4 day 1 (C4D1), after five to seven weeks of nivolumab. Autologous stem cell transplantation was followed by relapse in every patient, and brentuximab vedotin exposure varied. Researchers pulled CD8+ T cells out of thawed PBMCs using magnetic negative selection. Clones were read by immunoSEQ multiplex PCR, and TCRdb kept only the in-frame ones, dropping some. The sample holds 15,000 to 20,000 clones, approximately 90% seen once. The material was CD8+ T cells from blood, obtained before the fourth cycle of nivolumab. The receptors derive from a human donor with classical Hodgkin lymphoma.

This chain joins TRBV28 and TRBJ1-3; 7 bases match TRBD1. The ends lost 7 bases at V and 4 bases at J; junction bases unmatched: 4. The CDR3 has 13 residues. Germline V gene lookup returns CDR1 MDHEN and CDR2 SYDVKM. CDR3 loop: CASIRQGGNTIYF. CDR3 bases: TGTGCCAGCATAAGACAGGGAGGAAACACCATATATTTT.

J is TRBJ2-7 and V is TRBV4-2, with 10 positions matching TRBD1. Germline CDR1 reads LGHNA; CDR2 reads YNFKEQ. CDR3 length: 14 residues. The trim removed 3 bases at V and 5 bases at J, leaving 4 bases unmatched. The CDR3: CASSQGQGKNEQYF. DNA for the CDR3: TGTGCCAGCAGCCAGGGACAGGGGAAAAACGAGCAGTACTTC.

The table lists this clone with a few counts. The V call is TRBV7-9, the J call TRBJ2-2; tentatively, D is TRBD2 (6 bases). CDR3 length: 13 residues. V was pared by 3 bases and J by 4 bases, with 6 bases between. CDR1 and CDR2 from the germline V gene are SEHNR and FQNEAQ (reference sequence). The CDR3 bases are TGTGCCAGCAGCTTCGGGGGCACCGGGGAGCTGTTTTTT. This encodes CASSFGGTGELFF.

The gene calls are TRBV6-1 and TRBJ1-3; D is possibly TRBD1 (5 bases). The V and J ends lost 0 bases and 3 bases respectively, with 12 bases between them. This CDR3 has 16 residues. CDR1 and CDR2 (germline): MNHNS, SASEGT. The CDR3 DNA reads TGTGCCAGCAGTGAAGCGGGGGTATACTTTGGAAACACCATATATTTT. As protein: CASSEAGVYFGNTIYF.

V is TRBV10-3 and J is TRBJ1-5; no firm D call. Germline V lookup: CDR1 ENHRY, CDR2 SYGVKD. This CDR3 has 16 amino acids. V lost 1 base and J 0 bases, leaving 10 bases between the germline ends. This CDR3 is CAISEFAGPSNQPQHF. CDR3 in DNA: TGTGCCATCAGTGAGTTCGCAGGTCCTAGCAATCAGCCCCAGCATTTT.

This chain links TRBV30 with TRBJ2-1; 8 nucleotides match TRBD2. Trimming removed 3 bases from V and 9 bases from J; junction bases left unmatched: 7. This CDR3 spans 13 amino acids. Germline CDR1 GTSNPN, CDR2 SVGIG (reference sequence). The CDR3 nucleotides are TGTGCCTGGAGGTTGCGGGAGGCCTCTGAGCAGTTCTTC. Translated, it gives CAWRLREASEQFF.

The chain uses TRBV5-8 and TRBJ1-5; 8 nucleotides match TRBD1. The CDR3 runs to 17 residues. Germline V lookup: CDR1 SGHTS, CDR2 YDEGEE. Germline trimming cut 3 bases from V and 5 bases from J; bases unmatched to any gene: 13. The CDR3 sequence: CASSWGGQGIIDQPQHF. In DNA, the CDR3 is TGTGCCAGCAGCTGGGGAGGACAGGGAATTATCGATCAGCCCCAGCATTTT.

The chain has TRBV15 and TRBJ2-7; the D gene is possibly TRBD1 (5 bases). The CDR3 totals 14 residues. Germline V gene sequence: CDR1 LNHNV, CDR2 YYDKDF (reference sequence). The germline V and J ends were trimmed by 0 bases and 5 bases, with 11 bases remaining between them. CDR3 nucleotide sequence: TGTGCCACCAGCAGAGACCGCAGGGTCCACGAGCAGTACTTC. Its translation is CATSRDRRVHEQYF.

This sequence joins TRBV10-3 and TRBJ1-2; D perhaps matches TRBD1 (5 bases). V shed 6 bases and J shed 3 bases, with 5 bases lying between them. There are 11 residues in the CDR3. The germline V gene has CDR1 ENHRY and CDR2 SYGVKD. DNA for the CDR3: TGTGCCATCAGGGGGGACTATGGCTACACCTTC. Protein product: CAIRGDYGYTF.

The rearrangement links TRBV7-9 to TRBJ1-1; D is unresolved. This CDR3 spans 15 amino acids. The germline V gene has CDR1 SEHNR and CDR2 FQNEAQ (reference sequence). V shed 4 bases and J shed 5 bases, with 17 bases lying between them. The CDR3 DNA sequence: TGTGCCAGCAGCTCACGAAGCGTTATATGGACTGAAGCTTTCTTT. This codes for CASSSRSVIWTEAFF. Full variable domain (outside the CDR3, taken from reference TRBV7-9 and TRBJ1-1): DTGVSQNPRHKITKRGQNVTFRCDPISEHNRLYWYRQTLGQGPEFLTYFQNEAQLEKSRLLSDRFSAERPKGSFSTLEIQRTEQGDSAMYLCASSSRSVIWTEAFFGQGTRLTVV.